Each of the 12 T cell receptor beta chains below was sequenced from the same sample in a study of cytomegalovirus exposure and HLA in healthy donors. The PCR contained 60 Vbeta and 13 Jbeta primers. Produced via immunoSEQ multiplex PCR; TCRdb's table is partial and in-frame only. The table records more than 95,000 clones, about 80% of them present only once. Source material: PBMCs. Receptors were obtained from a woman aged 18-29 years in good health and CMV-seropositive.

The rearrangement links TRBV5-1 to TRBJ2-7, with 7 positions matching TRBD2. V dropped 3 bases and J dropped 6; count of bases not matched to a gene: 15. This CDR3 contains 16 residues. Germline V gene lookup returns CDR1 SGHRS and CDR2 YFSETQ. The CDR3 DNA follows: TGCGCCAGCAGCTCGTTCTTTGGCGGGGAGGGAGGCGAGCAGTACTTC. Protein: CASSSFFGGEGGEQYF.

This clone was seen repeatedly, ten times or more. This CDR3 is CASRKTGATEAFF. The CDR3 DNA sequence: TGTGCCAGTAGGAAGACAGGGGCCACTGAAGCTTTCTTT. The chain employs TRBV19 and TRBJ1-1, with 8 bases that match TRBD1. The CDR3 spans 13 residues. CDR1 LNHDA and CDR2 SQIVND come from the germline V gene (reference sequence). J gave up 4 bases and V 6 bases, and 4 bases lay outside the gene matches.

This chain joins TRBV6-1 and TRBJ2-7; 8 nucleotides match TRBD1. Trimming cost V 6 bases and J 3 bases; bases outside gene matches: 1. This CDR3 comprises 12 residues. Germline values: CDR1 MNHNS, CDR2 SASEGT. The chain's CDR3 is CASSDRGYEQYF. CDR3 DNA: TGTGCCAGCAGCGACAGGGGCTACGAGCAGTACTTC.

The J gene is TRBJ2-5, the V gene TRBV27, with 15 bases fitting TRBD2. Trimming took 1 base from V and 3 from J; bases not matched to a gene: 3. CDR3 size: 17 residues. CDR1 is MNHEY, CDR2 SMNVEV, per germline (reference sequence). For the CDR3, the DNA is TGTGCCAGCAGTTTATACCGGACTAGCGGGAGGGAAGAGACCCAGTACTTC. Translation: CASSLYRTSGREETQYF.

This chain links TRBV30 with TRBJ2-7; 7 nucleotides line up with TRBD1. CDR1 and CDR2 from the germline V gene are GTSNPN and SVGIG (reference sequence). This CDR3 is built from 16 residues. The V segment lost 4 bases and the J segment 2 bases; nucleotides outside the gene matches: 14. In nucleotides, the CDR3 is TGTGCCTGGACCCCGCTTTCCCCGACAGGGCCCTACGAGCAGTACTTC. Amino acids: CAWTPLSPTGPYEQYF.

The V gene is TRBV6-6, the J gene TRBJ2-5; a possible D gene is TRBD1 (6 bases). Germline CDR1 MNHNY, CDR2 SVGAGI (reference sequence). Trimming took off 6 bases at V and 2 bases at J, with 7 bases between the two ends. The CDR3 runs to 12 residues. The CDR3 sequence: CASRTGQETQYF. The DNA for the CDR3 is TGTGCCAGCAGAACAGGGCAAGAGACCCAGTACTTC.

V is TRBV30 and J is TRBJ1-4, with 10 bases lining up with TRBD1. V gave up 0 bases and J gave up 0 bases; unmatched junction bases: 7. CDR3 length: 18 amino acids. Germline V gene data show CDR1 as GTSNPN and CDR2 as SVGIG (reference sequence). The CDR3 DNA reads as TGTGCCTGGAGTGTACGGGACAGGGGAGAAGCAACTAATGAAAAACTGTTTTTT. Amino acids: CAWSVRDRGEATNEKLFF.

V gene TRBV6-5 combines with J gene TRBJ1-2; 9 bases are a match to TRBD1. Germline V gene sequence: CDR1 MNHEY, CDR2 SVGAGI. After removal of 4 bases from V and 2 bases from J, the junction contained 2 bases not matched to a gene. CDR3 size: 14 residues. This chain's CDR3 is CASSSGTGNYGYTF. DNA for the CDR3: TGTGCCAGCAGTTCCGGGACAGGGAACTATGGCTACACCTTC.

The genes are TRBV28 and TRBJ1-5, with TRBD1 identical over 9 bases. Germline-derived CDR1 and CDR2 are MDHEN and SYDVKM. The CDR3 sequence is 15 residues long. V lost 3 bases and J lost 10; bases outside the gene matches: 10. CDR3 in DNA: TGTGCCAGCAGTTTGGGCCGGGCCACAGGGGGCCCCCAGCATTTT. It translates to CASSLGRATGGPQHF.

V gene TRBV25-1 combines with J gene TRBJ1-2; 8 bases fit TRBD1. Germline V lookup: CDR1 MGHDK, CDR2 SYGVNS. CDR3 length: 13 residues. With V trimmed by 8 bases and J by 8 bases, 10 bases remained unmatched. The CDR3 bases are TGTGCCAGCCTGGGTCAGGGGGCGAGCGGCTACACCTTC. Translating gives CASLGQGASGYTF.

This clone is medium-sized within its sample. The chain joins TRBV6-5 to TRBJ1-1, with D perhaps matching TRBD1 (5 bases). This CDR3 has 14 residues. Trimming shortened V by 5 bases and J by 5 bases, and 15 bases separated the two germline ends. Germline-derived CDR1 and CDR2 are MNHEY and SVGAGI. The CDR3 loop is CASSTTPAGTEAFF. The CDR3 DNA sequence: TGTGCCAGCAGTACCACCCCGGCAGGGACTGAAGCTTTCTTT.

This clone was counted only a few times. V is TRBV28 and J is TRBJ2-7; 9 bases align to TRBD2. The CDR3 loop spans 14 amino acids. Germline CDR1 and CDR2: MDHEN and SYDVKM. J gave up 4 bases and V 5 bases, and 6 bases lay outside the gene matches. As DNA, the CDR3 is TGTGCCAGCAGTCCCGGGACTAGCCCGTACGAGCAGTACTTC. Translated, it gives CASSPGTSPYEQYF. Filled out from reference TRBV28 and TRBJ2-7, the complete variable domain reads DVKVTQSSRYLVKRTGEKVFLECVQDMDHENMFWYRQDPGLGLRLIYFSYDVKMKEKGDIPEGYSVSREKKERFSLILESASTNQTSMYLCASSPGTSPYEQYFGPGTRLTVT.